These T cell receptor beta chains were read from a single sample in a study of shared clonotypes between healthy human individuals. Sequenced by immunoSEQ multiplex PCR; TCRdb stores in-frame clones only, minus some. The table has 2.3 million or so clones, approximately 95% seen once; the top ten hold 0.3% to 0.4%. Source material: naive CD4+ T cells from PBMCs. All receptors derive from a man younger than 30 in good health. Some clones in this sample may be carry-over from other donors' samples. CDR3s include the opening cysteine and the closing phenylalanine or tryptophan. Fields, in order: D gene, V gene, J gene, CDR3 DNA, CDR3 protein. A D gene is named only where the DNA matches it firmly.

-	TRBV5-1	TRBJ2-1	TGCGCCAGCAGCTTGGAGGGAGGGGGCCGGTCCTACAATGAGCAGTTCTTC	CASSLEGGGRSYNEQFF
TRBD2	TRBV2	TRBJ2-3	TGTGCCAGCAGCGCCACCTTCTCAGCGGGAGCCTTTCGAAGCACAGATACGCAGTATTTT	CASSATFSAGAFRSTDTQYF
TRBD1	TRBV5-1	TRBJ2-5	TGCGCCAGCAGCTTGGACTCGGGACAGGGGGTGAAGACCCAGTACTTC	CASSLDSGQGVKTQYF
TRBD2	TRBV19	TRBJ2-3	TGTGCCAGCCAGGACGGGGGACTAGCGGGAGACAGGACAGATACGCAGTATTTT	CASQDGGLAGDRTDTQYF
-	TRBV11-2	TRBJ2-2	TGTGCCAGCAGCTTAGCAGTGAACACCGGGGAGCTGTTTTTT	CASSLAVNTGELFF
-	TRBV29-1	TRBJ2-2	TGCAGCGTTGAAAGGATCGCGAACACCGGGGAGCTGTTTTTT	CSVERIANTGELFF
TRBD1	TRBV28	TRBJ2-3	TGTGCCAGCAGTGGTGTCGGGACAGGGGCGGGCACAGATACGCAGTATTTT	CASSGVGTGAGTDTQYF
TRBD2	TRBV28	TRBJ2-7	TGTGCCAGCAGTCCCTCAGGAACAAGCGGGAGGGTTAACGAGCAGTACTTC	CASSPSGTSGRVNEQYF
-	TRBV5-1	TRBJ2-7	TGCGCCAGCAGCTCGGACAACTACGAGCAGTACTTC	CASSSDNYEQYF
TRBD1	TRBV27	TRBJ1-4	TGTGCCAGCGCCGTAAAACAGGGGGGGAATGAAAAACTGTTTTTT	CASAVKQGGNEKLFF